Shown below are 13 T cell receptor beta chains from a single sample sequenced in a study of regulatory T cells in long-lasting Graves disease. To make TCR beta libraries, researchers used iRepertoire HTBI primers and Arm-PCR of CDR3 regions. One entry per CDR3 protein results from TCRdb running MiXCR on the multiplex PCR reads. The repertoire holds around 330,000 distinct CDR3 sequences, with 18% as singletons. The sample's time point: newly diagnosed GD, antithyroid drugs for less than 3 months. RNA isolated from PBMCs was used to make the TCR library. Sequencing used peripheral blood mononuclear cells (PBMCs), obtained at new diagnosis, from a patient treated with antithyroid drugs. The receptors here all came from a female donor with Graves disease.

There are many counts of this clonotype. The rearrangement joins TRBV7-8 to TRBJ2-4; unclear D gene. Looked up from germline, CDR1 is SGHVS and CDR2 is FQNEAQ. V was pared by 2 bases and J by 0 bases, with 8 bases between. This CDR3 region has 15 residues. The chain's CDR3 is CASSLWDLAKNIQYF. The CDR3 coding sequence is TGTGCCAGCAGCTTATGGGATCTAGCCAAAAACATTCAGTACTTC. The full variable domain, in which reference TRBV7-8 and TRBJ2-4 provide the parts outside the CDR3, is GAGVSQSPRYKVAKRGQDVALRCDPISGHVSLFWYQQALGQGPEFLTYFQNEAQLDKSGLPSDRFFAERPEGSVSTLKIQRTQQEDSAVYLCASSLWDLAKNIQYFGAGTRLSVL.

The chain recombines TRBV5-6 with TRBJ2-3; D uncertain. From germline, CDR1 is SGHDT and CDR2 YYEEEE. V lost 0 bases and J lost 2, with 7 bases in between. The CDR3 covers 14 residues. In DNA, the CDR3 is TGTGCCAGCAGCTTGGGCAGTTACACAGATACGCAGTATTTT. Translated: CASSLGSYTDTQYF.

This clonotype was seen more than once but under ten times. The chain joins TRBV28 to TRBJ2-2; D is possibly TRBD2 (6 bases). The CDR3 has 18 residues. Trimming left V 6 bases short and J 3 bases short, with 23 bases between. Germline V gives CDR1 MDHEN, CDR2 SYDVKM. CDR3 residues: CASSWGGPFPPYTGELFF. The CDR3 nucleotides read TGTGCCAGCAGCTGGGGAGGTCCATTCCCTCCCTACACCGGGGAGCTGTTTTTT.

The chain links TRBV3-1 to TRBJ2-4; a weak D match, TRBD1 (6 bases). Germline values: CDR1 LGHDT, CDR2 YNNKEL (reference sequence). The CDR3 is 13 residues long. The V gene lost 4 bases and the J gene lost 13 bases, with 17 bases spanning the gap. The CDR3 spells CASSRKGETDQYF. CDR3 bases: TGTGCCAGCAGCCGTAAGGGGGAGACAGACCAGTACTTC.

This clonotype showed up many times. The rearrangement joins TRBV7-9 to TRBJ2-1, with 7 bases lining up with TRBD2. CDR3 size: 16 residues. Germline V gene data show CDR1 as SEHNR and CDR2 as FQNEAQ (reference sequence). With 2 bases clipped from V and 5 bases from J, the junction kept 9 bases outside the gene matches. The CDR3 region is CASSLFSRGRNNEQFF. CDR3 coding DNA: TGTGCCAGCAGCTTATTCTCCCGCGGGAGAAACAATGAGCAGTTCTTC.

Concerning this clonotype itself: With a much larger clone just one base away, this may be a read error. The chain carries TRBV5-5 and TRBJ2-1, with D possibly matching TRBD2 (5 bases). V lost 1 base and J 13 bases, leaving 12 bases between the germline ends. There are 12 residues in the CDR3. Germline V gene lookup returns CDR1 SGHKS and CDR2 YYEKEE (reference sequence). CDR3 bases: TGTGCCAGCAGCTTGCAGAGGGAGACCCAGTTCTTC. Its translation is CASSLQRETQFF.

The J gene is TRBJ1-1, the V gene TRBV11-2; D remains unclear. Germline V gene sequence: CDR1 SGHAT, CDR2 FQNNGV. The CDR3 runs 15 residues. The germline V and J ends were trimmed by 5 bases and 1 base, with 14 bases remaining between them. The CDR3 protein is CASSQSISPNTEAFF. The CDR3 bases are TGTGCCAGCAGCCAGTCCATTAGCCCGAACACTGAAGCTTTCTTT.

The chain carries TRBV20-1 and TRBJ2-1, with D possibly matching TRBD1 (5 bases). The CDR3 is 10 residues long. CDR1 is DFQATT and CDR2 is SNEGSKA in the germline V gene (reference sequence). The CDR3 sequence: CSLKGNEQFF. CDR3 nucleotide sequence: TGCAGCCTTAAGGGGAATGAGCAGTTCTTC.

V usage is TRBV3-1 and J usage is TRBJ2-1; D is perhaps TRBD2 (6 bases). Trimming left V 0 bases short and J 6 bases short, with 9 bases between. The CDR3 runs to 14 residues. Per germline, CDR1 LGHDT and CDR2 YNNKEL (reference sequence). The CDR3 DNA sequence: TGTGCCAGCAGCCAAGATCAGACTAGCAATGAGCAGTTCTTC. This sequence encodes CASSQDQTSNEQFF.

The table lists this clonotype with a few counts. The rearrangement uses TRBV19 and TRBJ2-3; D gene unclear. The CDR3 sequence is 14 residues long. The germline V gene encodes CDR1 LNHDA and CDR2 SQIVND (reference sequence). Trimming cost V 7 bases and J 0 bases, with 11 bases left between them. CDR3 in DNA: TGTGCCAGTATGGGCTGGACCAGCACAGATACGCAGTATTTT. Translating gives CASMGWTSTDTQYF.

This clonotype was counted ten times or more. This rearrangement joins TRBV30 to TRBJ2-2; D gene unclear. Trimming removed 4 bases at V and 0 bases at J, with 12 bases between. CDR1 and CDR2 (germline): GTSNPN, SVGIG (reference sequence). The CDR3 runs 15 residues. This CDR3 reads CAWISRDANTGELFF. For the CDR3, the DNA is TGTGCCTGGATAAGTAGAGACGCGAACACCGGGGAGCTGTTTTTT. The whole variable domain, remainder taken from reference TRBV30 and TRBJ2-2, is SQTIHQWPATLVQPVGSPLSLECTVEGTSNPNLYWYRQAAGRGLQLLFYSVGIGQISSEVPQNLSASRPQDRQFILSSKKLLLSDSGFYLCAWISRDANTGELFFGEGSRLTVL.

This clonotype was detected ten times or more. The V gene is TRBV19, the J gene TRBJ2-3; 7 bases line up with TRBD2. V lost 4 bases, J lost 3 bases, and 7 bases stayed unmatched. Per germline, CDR1 LNHDA and CDR2 SQIVND (reference sequence). This CDR3 comprises 15 residues. The CDR3 coding sequence is TGTGCCAGTAGTACCATAGCGGGCACAACAGATACGCAGTATTTT. This translates into CASSTIAGTTDTQYF.

This clonotype was recorded at least ten times. The chain recombines TRBV25-1 with TRBJ2-2; 12 bases align to TRBD2. The germline gives CDR1 MGHDK, CDR2 SYGVNS. The CDR3 sequence is 17 residues long. The V gene end was trimmed by 2 bases and the J gene end by 2 bases; junction bases not matched to a gene: 3. The CDR3, as DNA: TGTGCCAGCAGTGAAGCTAGCGGGAGGGCTAACACCGGGGAGCTGTTTTTT. It encodes CASSEASGRANTGELFF.